The 17 T cell receptor beta chains reported below all come from one sample, sequenced in a study of OX40 agonist ivuxolimab in advanced cancers. Only in-frame clones appear in the TCRdb table, and some are missing; sequencing was by immunoSEQ multiplex PCR. The repertoire holds around 61,000 clones, less than 85% seen once, with approximately 0.56% in the top ten. Sequenced here: CD4+ or CD8+ T cells sorted from blood, sampled in a trial of the OX40 agonist ivuxolimab. These receptors were collected from an adult with an advanced solid tumor such as melanoma, head and neck, liver or kidney cancer.

The chain recombines TRBV30 with TRBJ1-2; 8 bases line up with TRBD1. This CDR3 region has 17 residues. Germline V gene data show CDR1 as GTSNPN and CDR2 as SVGIG (reference sequence). Unmatched junction bases numbered 11, after V lost 0 bases and J lost 2 bases. DNA for the CDR3: TGTGCCTGGAGTGTTCGGAGCAGGGGGCTCTTGAACTATGGCTACACCTTC. It yields the protein CAWSVRSRGLLNYGYTF.

The gene calls are TRBV28 and TRBJ2-3; 7 bases match TRBD2. The CDR3 has 15 amino acids. Germline CDR1 and CDR2: MDHEN and SYDVKM. Trimming cost V 4 bases and J 2 bases; bases outside gene matches: 6. The CDR3 DNA is TGTGCCAGCAGTTCAGCGGGAACCTTCACAGATACGCAGTATTTT. This gives the protein CASSSAGTFTDTQYF.

This clone has more than one count but fewer than ten. This chain connects TRBV2 to TRBJ2-5; 12 nucleotides agree with TRBD2. The CDR3 extends over 14 amino acids. In germline, CDR1 is SNHLY, CDR2 FYNNEI. The trim removed 6 bases at V and 4 bases at J, leaving 3 bases unmatched. This CDR3 is CASREGLAGETQYF. CDR3 sequence (DNA): TGTGCCAGCAGAGAGGGACTAGCGGGAGAGACCCAGTACTTC.

The CDR3 nucleotides are TGTGCCAGCAGCCCTCGTTCGGGGGGGGGAGATACGCAGTATTTT. Translating it yields CASSPRSGGGDTQYF. V usage is TRBV5-4 and J usage is TRBJ2-3, with 8 bases identical to TRBD2. Germline V gene lookup returns CDR1 SGHNT and CDR2 YYREEE (reference sequence). V was pared by 4 bases and J by 5 bases, with 9 bases of the junction left unmatched. The CDR3 extends over 15 amino acids.

This clone appeared a few times. The chain is built from TRBV10-1 and TRBJ2-7; 7 nucleotides match TRBD1. CDR3 length equals 13 residues. J lost 7 bases, V lost 2 bases, and 5 bases had no gene match. The V gene's germline CDR1 is WNHNN and CDR2 SYGVQD (reference sequence). The CDR3 nucleotides read TGCGCCAGCAGTGAGGACAGGGCAAGGGAGCAGTACTTC. Translated: CASSEDRAREQYF.

The chain recombines TRBV19 with TRBJ2-3, with 14 nucleotides matching TRBD2. CDR3 size: 16 residues. The V and J ends lost 5 bases and 5 bases, in that order; junction bases with no gene match: 6. Germline V lookup: CDR1 LNHDA, CDR2 SQIVND (reference sequence). The DNA for the CDR3 is TGTGCCAGTAGTCCCGGACTAGCGGGAGGTATAGATACGCAGTATTTT. Its translation is CASSPGLAGGIDTQYF.

This clone was picked up one time. This chain joins TRBV10-2 and TRBJ2-1; TRBD2 matches at 9 bases. V trimming: 3 bases; J trimming: 3 bases; junction bases outside the gene matches: 6. This CDR3 contains 16 residues. Germline CDR1 and CDR2: WSHSY and SAAADI. The CDR3 bases are TGCGCCAGCAGTGATCCTAGCGGGATGGGCTACAATGAGCAGTTCTTC. It translates to CASSDPSGMGYNEQFF.

This chain uses TRBV10-3 with TRBJ2-2, with TRBD1 identical over 9 bases. V trimming: 8 bases; J trimming: 0 bases; junction bases outside the gene matches: 1. Germline CDR1 ENHRY, CDR2 SYGVKD. CDR3 length equals 14 residues. This CDR3 reads CAIRDRANTGELFF. The CDR3 DNA reads as TGTGCCATCCGGGACAGGGCGAACACCGGGGAGCTGTTTTTT.

The chain is built from TRBV9 and TRBJ2-1, with D unresolved. The CDR3 is 15 residues long. Germline V gives CDR1 SGDLS, CDR2 YYNGEE. Between the trimmed V and J ends, which lost 0 bases and 0 bases, there was a span of 7 bases. CDR3: CASSVDESSYNEQFF. The DNA for the CDR3 is TGTGCCAGCAGCGTAGACGAGAGCTCCTACAATGAGCAGTTCTTC.

This chain connects TRBV6-1 to TRBJ2-7, with 15 bases fitting TRBD2. Germline assignment: CDR1 MNHNS and CDR2 SASEGT. The CDR3 length is 18 residues. The V gene end was trimmed by 4 bases and the J gene end by 3 bases; junction bases not matched to a gene: 10. CDR3 bases: TGTGCCAGCAGTGTCCAGGGACTAGCGGGAGGTTATGGCTACGAGCAGTACTTC. Protein product: CASSVQGLAGGYGYEQYF.

The gene calls are TRBV5-1 and TRBJ2-3; unclear D gene. The CDR3 loop spans 16 amino acids. Trimming stripped 0 bases from V and 3 bases from J, with 14 bases between. Germline loops: CDR1 SGHRS, CDR2 YFSETQ. This CDR3 reads CASSLERGWETDTQYF. The CDR3 region has the DNA TGCGCCAGCAGCTTGGAACGAGGTTGGGAAACAGATACGCAGTATTTT. Drawing the rest from reference TRBV5-1 and TRBJ2-3, the complete variable domain is KAGVTQTPRYLIKTRGQQVTLSCSPISGHRSVSWYQQTPGQGLQFLFEYFSETQRNKGNFPGRFSGRQFSNSRSEMNVSTLELGDSALYLCASSLERGWETDTQYFGPGTRLTVL.

The chain links TRBV14 to TRBJ2-3; D call uncertain. Germline-derived CDR1 and CDR2 are SGHDN and FVKESK. Trimming stripped 3 bases from V and 7 bases from J, with 5 bases between. This CDR3 is 11 amino acids long. The chain's CDR3 is CASSQTNTQYF. The DNA of the CDR3 is TGTGCCAGCAGCCAGACGAATACGCAGTATTTT.

This clone was counted a few times. The chain employs TRBV19 and TRBJ2-1; 9 bases map to TRBD2. Germline V CDR1 and CDR2: LNHDA, SQIVND (reference sequence). Losses at the gene ends were 9 bases for V and 4 bases for J; bases not matched to a gene: 10. The CDR3 is made up of 15 amino acids. The chain's CDR3 is CASERTSANYNEQFF. The CDR3 DNA is TGTGCCAGCGAAAGGACTAGCGCTAATTACAATGAGCAGTTCTTC.

This clone turned up a few times. The chain carries TRBV10-3 and TRBJ2-3; possibly TRBD1 for D (8 bases). This CDR3 contains 15 residues. V was cut by 5 bases and J by 4 bases, with 16 bases left in between. From germline, CDR1 is ENHRY and CDR2 SYGVKD. CDR3 sequence (DNA): TGTGCCATCAGTCAGACAGGGGAGGGGGCAGATACGCAGTATTTT. Translation gives CAISQTGEGADTQYF.

The chain combines TRBV27 with TRBJ2-7; D is ambiguous. V lost 7 bases to trimming and J lost 1 base, with 14 bases between them. Looked up from germline, CDR1 is MNHEY and CDR2 is SMNVEV (reference sequence). This CDR3 is 14 amino acids long. The CDR3 here is CASTPTQHSYEQYF. DNA for the CDR3: TGTGCCAGCACCCCGACCCAGCATTCCTACGAGCAGTACTTC.

This clone was detected only a few times. The chain uses TRBV5-1 and TRBJ2-5; D uncertain. Germline CDR1 and CDR2: SGHRS and YFSETQ. The CDR3 spans 14 residues. V was clipped by 6 bases and J by 2 bases, with 14 bases between them. The CDR3 is CASKDDPLQETQYF. The CDR3 DNA sequence: TGCGCCAGCAAAGATGACCCGCTACAAGAGACCCAGTACTTC.

The J gene is TRBJ1-4, the V gene TRBV28, with D possibly matching TRBD1 (5 bases). Trimming removed 3 bases at V and 4 bases at J, with 9 bases between. Looked up from germline, CDR1 is MDHEN and CDR2 is SYDVKM. This CDR3 contains 14 residues. The DNA of the CDR3 is TGTGCCAGCAGTTTGAGGGGCTTTAATGAAAAACTGTTTTTT. This translates into CASSLRGFNEKLFF.